Listed below are T cell receptor beta chains from one sample, sequenced in a study of blood T cell repertoires in COVID-19. Sequenced by immunoSEQ multiplex PCR; TCRdb stores in-frame clones only, minus some. The sample consists of fewer than 180,000 clones, more than 80% of them appearing once. Sequencing input: peripheral blood. These receptors were taken from a man aged 65 to 79 with acute or convalescent COVID-19. Each CDR3 is given with its conserved first and last residue. A D gene is named only where the DNA matches it firmly. Clone size, where shown, is once, few, many, or a class for clones that have expanded.

V gene: TRBV5-5
clone size: -
D gene: -
J gene: TRBJ1-4
CDR3 DNA: TGTGCCAGCAGCTTGGAGGGACTACCTAATGAAAAACTGTTTTTT
CDR3 protein: CASSLEGLPNEKLFF

V gene: TRBV10-1
clone size: -
D gene: TRBD2
J gene: TRBJ2-1
CDR3 DNA: TGCGCCAGCAGCGGGGGGAGCTCCTACAATGAGCAGTTCTTC
CDR3 protein: CASSGGSSYNEQFF

V gene: TRBV4-1
clone size: -
D gene: TRBD2
J gene: TRBJ2-1
CDR3 DNA: TGCGCCAGCAGCCAAGAGTTGACTAGCGGGGCCTACAATGAGCAGTTCTTC
CDR3 protein: CASSQELTSGAYNEQFF

V gene: TRBV11-2
clone size: -
D gene: -
J gene: TRBJ2-1
CDR3 DNA: TGTGCCAGCAGCTTAGCCTTCCCCTACAATGAGCAGTTCTTC
CDR3 protein: CASSLAFPYNEQFF

V gene: TRBV12-3/TRBV12-4
clone size: -
D gene: -
J gene: TRBJ2-4
CDR3 DNA: TGTGCCAGCAGTTTAAGCGGCATTCAGTACTTC
CDR3 protein: CASSLSGIQYF

V gene: TRBV21-1
clone size: many
D gene: -
J gene: TRBJ2-7
CDR3 DNA: TGTGCCAGCAGCCATTCAGGGTGGGACGAGCAGTACTTC
CDR3 protein: CASSHSGWDEQYF

V gene: TRBV9
clone size: once
D gene: TRBD2
J gene: TRBJ2-1
CDR3 DNA: TGTGCCAGCAGCGTCTCCCTAGCGGGGGTGTCCTACAATGAGCAGTTCTTC
CDR3 protein: CASSVSLAGVSYNEQFF

V gene: TRBV6-4
clone size: -
D gene: -
J gene: TRBJ2-5
CDR3 DNA: TGTGCCAGCAGGACAGAAAGGATGAGGGAGACCCAGTACTTC
CDR3 protein: CASRTERMRETQYF

V gene: TRBV19
clone size: -
D gene: TRBD1
J gene: TRBJ1-2
CDR3 DNA: TGTGCCAGTACCCTCCGGCCGGGACAGACTAACTATGGCTACACCTTC
CDR3 protein: CASTLRPGQTNYGYTF

V gene: TRBV5-4
clone size: -
D gene: -
J gene: TRBJ2-2
CDR3 DNA: TGTGCCAGCAGCCTGGTGGCGGGGCTGAACACCGGGGAGCTGTTTTTT
CDR3 protein: CASSLVAGLNTGELFF

V gene: TRBV28
clone size: -
D gene: TRBD1
J gene: TRBJ1-3
CDR3 DNA: TGTGCCAGCAGGCCACCCCAGGGGGCAACTGGAAACACCATATATTTT
CDR3 protein: CASRPPQGATGNTIYF

V gene: TRBV7-7
clone size: -
D gene: TRBD1
J gene: TRBJ2-2
CDR3 DNA: TGTGCTAGCAGCTCCGGGGACAGGAACACCGGGGAGCTGTTTTTT
CDR3 protein: CASSSGDRNTGELFF

V gene: TRBV6-6
clone size: -
D gene: TRBD1
J gene: TRBJ1-3
CDR3 DNA: TGTGCCAGCAGTGAGGACAGGGCCCACACCATATATTTT
CDR3 protein: CASSEDRAHTIYF

V gene: TRBV27
clone size: -
D gene: -
J gene: TRBJ1-5
CDR3 DNA: TGTGCCAGCCGGGGGGCGGAGCAGCCCCAGCATTTT
CDR3 protein: CASRGAEQPQHF

V gene: TRBV7-3
clone size: -
D gene: -
J gene: TRBJ2-1
CDR3 DNA: TGTGCCAGCAGCCTAGGGGTTTTCGGGAGCTCCTACAATGAGCAGTTCTTC
CDR3 protein: CASSLGVFGSSYNEQFF

V gene: TRBV7-9
clone size: -
D gene: -
J gene: TRBJ1-6
CDR3 DNA: TGTGCCAGCAGCTTAGGGGGGGACCAATATAATTCACCCCTCCACTTT
CDR3 protein: CASSLGGDQYNSPLHF

V gene: TRBV28
clone size: -
D gene: TRBD1
J gene: TRBJ1-2
CDR3 DNA: TGTGCCAGCAGTCTTGGGGACAGGGACTACTATGGCTACACCTTC
CDR3 protein: CASSLGDRDYYGYTF